A single sample gave rise to the 22 T cell receptor beta chains below, sequenced in a study of cytomegalovirus exposure and HLA in healthy donors. The PCR ran on 60 Vbeta and 13 Jbeta primers. Method: immunoSEQ multiplex PCR; TCRdb's copy keeps in-frame clones and lacks some. This sample yields 170,000 or so clones, of which 78% are seen a single time; over 2.5% belongs to the top ten. Specimen: PBMCs. All receptors come from a woman between 50 and 59 years old in good health and CMV-seropositive.

CDR3 residues: CASSLTEDTEAFF. Written as DNA, the CDR3 is TGCGCCAGCAGCTTGACCGAGGACACTGAAGCTTTCTTT. V gene TRBV5-1 combines with J gene TRBJ1-1; D gene ambiguous. V lost 1 base to trimming and J lost 3 bases, with 7 bases between them. This CDR3 spans 13 amino acids. The germline V gene has CDR1 SGHRS and CDR2 YFSETQ. The variable domain in full, with the rest retrieved from reference TRBV5-1 and TRBJ1-1, is KAGVTQTPRYLIKTRGQQVTLSCSPISGHRSVSWYQQTPGQGLQFLFEYFSETQRNKGNFPGRFSGRQFSNSRSEMNVSTLELGDSALYLCASSLTEDTEAFFGQGTRLTVV.

The genes are TRBV30 and TRBJ1-3; possibly TRBD1 for D (6 bases). Per the germline V gene, CDR1 is GTSNPN and CDR2 is SVGIG (reference sequence). The CDR3 has 15 amino acids. V was trimmed by 3 bases and J by 2 bases, leaving 14 bases between them. The CDR3 DNA follows: TGTGCCTGGAGGGTCAGGGGTGCGGCTGGAAACACCATATATTTT. Amino acid sequence: CAWRVRGAAGNTIYF.

V gene TRBV4-3 combines with J gene TRBJ1-4, with 7 positions matching TRBD1. V lost 5 bases and J lost 6; bases outside the gene matches: 9. Per germline, CDR1 LGHNA and CDR2 YSLEER. The CDR3 runs 15 residues. This CDR3 is CASSTSLGQDEKLFF. CDR3 nucleotide sequence: TGCGCCAGCAGCACCAGCCTAGGACAGGATGAAAAACTGTTTTTT.

The count of this clone is one. The chain carries TRBV5-4 and TRBJ1-1, with 7 nucleotides matching TRBD1. After removal of 2 bases from V and 0 bases from J, the junction contained 7 bases not matched to a gene. Germline CDR1 SGHNT, CDR2 YYREEE (reference sequence). The CDR3 spans 16 residues. The CDR3 loop is CASSFSGTVLNTEAFF. The CDR3 DNA reads TGTGCCAGCAGCTTTTCGGGGACAGTTCTGAACACTGAAGCTTTCTTT.

J is TRBJ1-5 and V is TRBV4-1; 10 bases fit TRBD1. Germline CDR1 is MGHRA and CDR2 is YSYEKL. V gave up 0 bases and J gave up 5 bases; unmatched junction bases: 13. The CDR3 loop spans 19 amino acids. CDR3 loop: CASSQDRPTGGSADQPQHF. The DNA for the CDR3 is TGCGCCAGCAGCCAAGATCGTCCGACAGGGGGCTCGGCGGATCAGCCCCAGCATTTT.

The count of this clone is one. V and J are TRBV5-8 and TRBJ2-3, with a possible D match to TRBD2 (5 bases). With 3 bases removed from V and 0 bases from J, the gap between germline ends came to 20 bases. Germline CDR1 SGHTS, CDR2 YDEGEE. This CDR3 has 18 residues. The DNA for the CDR3 is TGTGCCAGCAGCTCGCCCTTCGGCGGGCAGCCTAGCACAGATACGCAGTATTTT. This encodes CASSSPFGGQPSTDTQYF.

The chain joins TRBV18 to TRBJ2-1, with D maybe TRBD2 (6 bases). V lost 0 bases and J lost 7, with 13 bases in between. The germline V gene has CDR1 KGHSH and CDR2 LQKENI. This CDR3 contains 15 residues. The CDR3 sequence is CASSPPLTRINEQFF. In DNA form, the CDR3 reads TGTGCCAGCTCACCACCGCTGACTAGGATAAATGAGCAGTTCTTC.

CDR3 sequence reads: CASSVGGSYNEQFF. CDR3 nucleotide sequence: TGTGCCAGCAGCGTAGGCGGCAGCTACAATGAGCAGTTCTTC. The chain is built from TRBV9 and TRBJ2-1, with D unclear. CDR3 length: 14 residues. Germline assignment: CDR1 SGDLS and CDR2 YYNGEE. With 0 bases removed from V and 3 bases from J, the gap between germline ends came to 7 bases.

About this clone: Other DNA sequences within the sample encode an identical CDR3. The chain uses TRBV18 and TRBJ1-5; D may be TRBD1 (5 bases). Trimming left V 3 bases short and J 4 bases short, with 7 bases between. Germline V gene data show CDR1 as KGHSH and CDR2 as LQKENI. This CDR3 is 13 amino acids long. In DNA form, the CDR3 reads TGTGCCAGCTCACCTTCAGGGAATCAGCCCCAGCATTTT. Protein sequence: CASSPSGNQPQHF.

The chain combines TRBV9 with TRBJ1-3; D not resolved. From germline, CDR1 is SGDLS and CDR2 YYNGEE. There are 16 residues in the CDR3. V was shortened by 0 bases and J by 0 bases, with 10 bases between the two germline ends. The CDR3 sequence: CASSVAAASSGNTIYF. CDR3 nucleotides: TGTGCCAGCAGCGTAGCGGCGGCGAGCTCTGGAAACACCATATATTTT.

The J gene is TRBJ2-7, the V gene TRBV30; TRBD1 might be the D (6 bases). Trimming took 1 base from V and 7 from J, leaving 8 bases between them. Germline CDR1 reads GTSNPN; CDR2 reads SVGIG (reference sequence). The CDR3 runs 11 residues. The CDR3 sequence is CAWSGQEEQYF. The CDR3 bases are TGTGCCTGGAGTGGACAGGAAGAGCAGTACTTC.

The chain uses TRBV28 and TRBJ1-1; D remains unclear. V dropped 6 bases and J dropped 11 bases, with 13 bases sitting between them. Germline-derived CDR1 and CDR2 are MDHEN and SYDVKM. This CDR3 has 11 amino acids. The CDR3 loop is CASSSDLKAFF. The DNA of the CDR3 is TGTGCCAGCAGCTCGGACTTGAAGGCTTTCTTT.

The table lists this clone with a few counts. This chain connects TRBV5-1 to TRBJ1-2; 8 nucleotides agree with TRBD1. The germline V gene encodes CDR1 SGHRS and CDR2 YFSETQ. The junction had 14 bases not matched to a gene; V was cut back by 5 bases and J by 8 bases. The CDR3 loop spans 15 amino acids. DNA of the CDR3: TGCGCCAGCAGTTCTTTACCCGGGACAGGAGGCGGCTACACCTTC. Protein sequence: CASSSLPGTGGGYTF.

V and J are TRBV18 and TRBJ2-7; D perhaps matches TRBD1 (6 bases). V lost 3 bases and J lost 0, with 18 bases in between. In germline, CDR1 is KGHSH, CDR2 LQKENI. The CDR3 has 17 amino acids. CDR3 sequence (DNA): TGTGCCAGCTCACCTTCAACAGGGATAGAGGCCTCCTACGAGCAGTACTTC. Translating it yields CASSPSTGIEASYEQYF.

This clone was seen once. The rearrangement uses TRBV7-9 and TRBJ2-2; possibly TRBD1 for D (7 bases). The CDR3 contains 16 residues. The V end was cut by 7 bases, the J end by 2 bases, with 17 bases between. Looked up from germline, CDR1 is SEHNR and CDR2 is FQNEAQ (reference sequence). CDR3 region: CASTRGAGDNTGELFF. The CDR3 nucleotides read TGTGCCAGCACCAGGGGGGCAGGTGACAACACCGGGGAGCTGTTTTTT.

V usage is TRBV6-6 and J usage is TRBJ1-2; D perhaps matches TRBD1 (5 bases). The germline CDR1 and CDR2 sequences are MNHNY and SVGAGI (reference sequence). V was cut by 0 bases and J by 3 bases, with 14 bases left in between. The CDR3 is 16 residues long. This CDR3 reads CASSYSRSGVYYGYTF. The CDR3 DNA reads TGTGCCAGCAGTTACTCGCGGTCGGGGGTTTACTATGGCTACACCTTC.

The V gene is TRBV11-2, the J gene TRBJ2-1; 9 bases line up with TRBD2. J lost 10 bases, V lost 3 bases, and 16 bases had no gene match. Per the germline V gene, CDR1 is SGHAT and CDR2 is FQNNGV. This CDR3 is built from 17 residues. DNA of the CDR3: TGTGCCAGCAGCTTGGGGGGGACTAGCTCGCTGATGAGGGAGCAGTTCTTC. Protein product: CASSLGGTSSLMREQFF. The entire variable domain, with the rest obtained from reference TRBV11-2 and TRBJ2-1, is as follows: EAGVAQSPRYKIIEKRQSVAFWCNPISGHATLYWYQQILGQGPKLLIQFQNNGVVDDSQLPKDRFSAERLKGVDSTLKIQPAKLEDSAVYLCASSLGGTSSLMREQFFGPGTRLTVL.

This rearrangement joins TRBV5-4 to TRBJ1-4, with 10 bases lining up with TRBD1. The V and J ends lost 10 bases and 8 bases, in that order; junction bases with no gene match: 5. The CDR3 has 12 amino acids. Germline V gene data show CDR1 as SGHNT and CDR2 as YYREEE (reference sequence). The CDR3 protein is CACRDRGEKLFF. CDR3 DNA: TGTGCCTGCCGGGACAGGGGCGAAAAACTGTTTTTT.

The sample holds a few counts of this clone. The chain has TRBV19 and TRBJ1-6, with D possibly matching TRBD1 (5 bases). Deletions cut 7 bases from V and 8 bases from J, with 18 bases between. The CDR3 has 15 amino acids. Germline V gene sequence: CDR1 LNHDA, CDR2 SQIVND (reference sequence). The CDR3 loop is CASNPQGFFYSPLHF. CDR3 sequence (DNA): TGTGCCAGTAATCCCCAGGGATTTTTTTATTCACCCCTCCACTTT.

The V and J genes are TRBV29-1 and TRBJ1-2; possible D gene TRBD1, 5 bases. This CDR3 comprises 11 residues. Germline V CDR1 and CDR2: SQVTM, ANQGSEA. V shed 4 bases and J shed 10 bases, with 13 bases lying between them. Written as DNA, the CDR3 is TGCAGCGTTGCCTCAGGGACTGACTACACCTTC. Amino acid sequence: CSVASGTDYTF.

V and J are TRBV6-1 and TRBJ2-3, with 9 bases aligning to TRBD2. The CDR3 length is 14 residues. The germline CDR1 and CDR2 sequences are MNHNS and SASEGT. With 5 bases clipped from V and 4 bases from J, the junction kept 4 bases outside the gene matches. The CDR3: CASSLGTSSDTQYF. In DNA, the CDR3 is TGTGCCAGCAGTCTCGGGACTAGCTCAGATACGCAGTATTTT.

This rearrangement joins TRBV5-6 to TRBJ2-3; D gene uncertain. Germline lookup yields CDR1 SGHDT and CDR2 YYEEEE. This CDR3 region has 11 residues. Trimming took 0 bases from V and 7 from J, leaving 3 bases between them. As DNA, the CDR3 is TGTGCCAGCAGCTTGGTAAATACGCAGTATTTT. This encodes CASSLVNTQYF.